A selection of T cell receptor beta chains follows, all from one sample in a study of blood T cell repertoires in COVID-19. Method: immunoSEQ multiplex PCR; TCRdb's copy keeps in-frame clones and lacks some. Found here are just over 300,000 clones, 65% to 90% of them singletons; the top ten hold about 4.6%. The material sequenced was PBMCs or T cells enriched from blood (not recorded which). Receptor source: a man under 40 who had recovered from COVID-19. Both conserved end residues are part of each CDR3. Each record gives: clone size, D gene, V gene, J gene, CDR3 DNA, CDR3 protein. D genes are given only for firm matches. Where a row states a size, it is once, few, many or the class of an expanded clone; other rows omit it.

>-|-|TRBV5-1|TRBJ2-7
TGCGCCAGCAGCTTGGGGAGAGTCTACGAGCAGTACTTC
CASSLGRVYEQYF
>once|TRBD1|TRBV6-5|TRBJ2-3
TGTGCCAGCAGTTGGGACAGTTCGTTCACAGATACGCAGTATTTT
CASSWDSSFTDTQYF
>-|TRBD1|TRBV28|TRBJ1-5
TGTGCCAGCAGTCGCGGGACAGGGGGGAACAATCAGCCCCAGCATTTT
CASSRGTGGNNQPQHF
>-|-|TRBV2|TRBJ1-4
TGTGCCAGCGCAACAGGGAGAACTAATGAAAAACTGTTTTTT
CASATGRTNEKLFF
>-|TRBD1|TRBV10-3|TRBJ1-1
TGTGCCACCGCAGGGGGCTGGATGAACACTGAAGCTTTCTTT
CATAGGWMNTEAFF
>-|TRBD2|TRBV9|TRBJ2-3
TGTGCCAGCAGCGGAAAGACTAGCGGCAGAGATACGCAGTATTTT
CASSGKTSGRDTQYF
>-|-|TRBV3-1/TRBV3-2|TRBJ2-2
TGTGCCAGCAGCCAAGATCTCCGGACAGCCAACACCGGGGAGCTGTTTTTT
CASSQDLRTANTGELFF
>-|-|TRBV4-1|TRBJ1-1
TGCGCCAGCAGCCAAGAGGGCTCGGGGGGTACTGAAGCTTTCTTT
CASSQEGSGGTEAFF
>-|TRBD1|TRBV7-2|TRBJ1-2
TGTGCCAGCAGCTTCGGACAGGGGGGCAACTATGGCTACACCTTC
CASSFGQGGNYGYTF
>-|TRBD2|TRBV19|TRBJ2-1
TGTGCCAGTAGTCCGGGACTAGCGGGAGGGCCGTCCTACAATGAGCAGTTCTTC
CASSPGLAGGPSYNEQFF
>once|TRBD1|TRBV29-1|TRBJ2-7
TGCAGCGTTGTAGACCCACAGGGGGCATACGAGCAGTACTTC
CSVVDPQGAYEQYF
>-|-|TRBV13|TRBJ1-2
TGTGCCAGCAGCTCATCGGCAGGGGCTAATGGCTACACCTTC
CASSSSAGANGYTF
>once|-|TRBV30|TRBJ1-1
TGTGCCTGGAGTTCCCTGGAGTGGCGGGGTCGACTAATGAACACTGAAGCTTTCTTT
CAWSSLEWRGRLMNTEAFF
>-|TRBD1|TRBV9|TRBJ1-2
TGTGCCAGCAGCGTAGATTCCCCAGGGGGCTTTGGCTACACCTTC
CASSVDSPGGFGYTF
>-|-|TRBV29-1|TRBJ1-1
TGCAGCGTTGAATCGCAGGGGCAAGCTTTCTTT
CSVESQGQAFF
>-|TRBD1|TRBV7-8|TRBJ1-2
TGTGCCAGCAGCTCCAGGACAGGGCATGGCTACACCTTC
CASSSRTGHGYTF
>once|TRBD1|TRBV6-5|TRBJ1-1
TGTGCCAGCAGTTACCGGGACAGGGTAGATGAAGCTTTCTTT
CASSYRDRVDEAFF
>-|-|TRBV7-9|TRBJ1-1
TGTGCCAGCAGCTTAGGAGGCCCTGAAGCTTTCTTT
CASSLGGPEAFF
>once|-|TRBV11-2|TRBJ2-3
TGTGCCAGCAGCTTCACTTTTTCTGGCGGGGGCTCCACAGATACGCAGTATTTT
CASSFTFSGGGSTDTQYF
>-|-|TRBV15|TRBJ2-7
TGTGCCACCAGCAGAGACCCGGGACAAAGCTACGAGCAGTACTTC
CATSRDPGQSYEQYF
>-|-|TRBV24-1|TRBJ2-1
TGTGCCACCAGTGAGACAGCGAATGAGCAGTTCTTC
CATSETANEQFF
>-|-|TRBV15|TRBJ2-7
TGTGCCACCAGCAGAGATGGCAGGGTTTTAAGCGAGCAGTACTTC
CATSRDGRVLSEQYF
>-|-|TRBV13|TRBJ1-1
TGTGCCAGCAGCCGCGAGGGGCAGGGGACCGCTGAAGCTTTCTTT
CASSREGQGTAEAFF
>-|TRBD1|TRBV25-1|TRBJ2-3
TGTGCCAGCAGTCCCCATGCGGGACAGGGCACAGATACGCAGTATTTT
CASSPHAGQGTDTQYF
>once|TRBD1|TRBV3-1/TRBV3-2|TRBJ1-4
TGTGCCAGCAGCCAAGGGGACAGGGGGAGAACTAATGAAAAACTGTTTTTT
CASSQGDRGRTNEKLFF
>-|TRBD1|TRBV5-1|TRBJ1-6
TGCGCCAGCAGACCCGGGACAGGGTTTTCACCCCTCCACTTT
CASRPGTGFSPLHF
>few|-|TRBV3-1/TRBV3-2|TRBJ2-2
TGTGCCAGCTTCAACGGGGAGCTGTTTTTT
CASFNGELFF
>-|-|TRBV5-1|TRBJ1-1
TGCGCCAGCACTAAACTGGGGGGGAACACTGAAGCTTTCTTT
CASTKLGGNTEAFF
>-|-|TRBV5-4|TRBJ1-2
TGTGCCAGCAGTCTTGGAGGGCCCTATGGCTACACCTTC
CASSLGGPYGYTF
>once|TRBD1|TRBV30|TRBJ1-6
TGTGCCTGGAGTGTACTTGGTCAGGGGGTTTCACCCCTCCACTTT
CAWSVLGQGVSPLHF
>-|-|TRBV7-2|TRBJ1-5
TGTGCCAGCAGCTATACAGGGAATAGCAATCAGCCCCAGCATTTT
CASSYTGNSNQPQHF
>-|TRBD2|TRBV15|TRBJ2-3
TGTGCCACCAGCAGAGAAAAAGGGCGGGAGACGCAGTATTTT
CATSREKGRETQYF
>-|-|TRBV28|TRBJ1-5
TGTGCCAGCAGTTACCCCCAGGGCAATCAGCCCCAGCATTTT
CASSYPQGNQPQHF
>-|TRBD2|TRBV7-2|TRBJ2-2
TGTGCCAGCAGCCCCGCCGGGACTAGGGGAACCGGGGAGCTGTTTTTT
CASSPAGTRGTGELFF
>-|TRBD1|TRBV6-5|TRBJ1-2
TGTGCCAGCACTACAGGGGCGTCCTATGGCTACACCTTC
CASTTGASYGYTF
>-|TRBD2|TRBV5-4|TRBJ2-7
TGTGCCAGCAGCACATGGACTAGCGGGAGTCTTCCCCACGAGCAGTACTTC
CASSTWTSGSLPHEQYF
>-|TRBD2|TRBV7-2|TRBJ2-1
TGTGCCAGCAGCTTCATAGCGGGGGATTACAATGAGCAGTTCTTC
CASSFIAGDYNEQFF
>once|TRBD1|TRBV30|TRBJ1-2
TGTGCCTGGACCTTCCCGACAGGGGGCGCGAGGGGCTACACCTTC
CAWTFPTGGARGYTF
>few|-|TRBV2|TRBJ1-4
TGTGCCAGCGGACTTATTAGAACTAATGAAAAACTGTTTTTT
CASGLIRTNEKLFF
>-|TRBD1|TRBV9|TRBJ1-3
TGTGCCAGCAGCCAAACAGGGGGCGGTGGAAACACCATATATTTT
CASSQTGGGGNTIYF
>-|-|TRBV19|TRBJ2-2
TGTGCCAGTAGTATAGGGCCCGGCCGAAGACTCAAAGGGGAGCTGTTTTTT
CASSIGPGRRLKGELFF
>-|TRBD1|TRBV5-1|TRBJ2-7
TGCGCCAGCAGCCCCCTTTCAACCGGGACAGGGAACCCCACCTACGAGCAGTACTTC
CASSPLSTGTGNPTYEQYF
>-|TRBD2|TRBV11-2|TRBJ2-1
TGTGCCAGCAGCTTAGTTGGGACTAGCGACAATGAGCAGTTCTTC
CASSLVGTSDNEQFF